The sequence of this T cell receptor (beta chain) was determined in a study of graft-versus-host responses after intestinal transplantation. Looking at the study overall: Multivisceral, liver-intestinal, or isolated intestinal transplants were performed in recipients. Whole-study results and caveats: Within the allografts of patients who had graft-donor T cell macrochimerism, graft-versus-host to host-versus-graft clonal ratios were high. Levels of circulating GvH clones at their peak were associated with early post-transplant HvG declines. GvH clones occurred in recipient marrow; some first appeared in ileum or blood.

The germline CDR1 and CDR2 sequences are MGHRA and YSYEKL. CDR3 size: 16 residues. V was pared by 1 base and J by 4 bases, with 5 bases of the junction left unmatched. Data came from immunoSEQ multiplex PCR; TCRdb stores just in-frame clones and leaves some out. Among 100,000 or so clones listed, about 93% were seen once. In the case of this clone: No antigen is known for it.

This receptor was obtained from a human donor who received an intestinal transplant. Sequencing was performed on unstimulated CD8+ T cells sorted from spleen or lymph node cells, taken before intestinal transplant. This chain links TRBV4-1 with TRBJ2-2; 8 bases match TRBD2. CDR3 DNA: TGCGCCAGCAGCCAAGCGGGGGGGCCGGGCACCGGGGAGCTGTTTTTT. Translating it yields CASSQAGGPGTGELFF.